One sample yielded the 13 T cell receptor beta chains listed below, sequenced in a study of T cell repertoires in cytomegalovirus infection (dated by TCRdb to about 2019). According to the study, the label for this sample's treatment or condition signals: in vitro stimulation with specific CMV peptide epitopes to enrich CMV-specific T cells. These receptors have no identified antigens. The sequencing machine was an Illumina HiSeq 1500. Using fastp at Q25 and MiXCR, TCRdb reprocessed the public reads and kept productive beta chains. Rows with one shared CDR3 protein collapse into an entry with the most common genes and DNA. The sample contains hundreds of thousands of distinct CDR3 sequences, approximately 32% of them found a single time. 20% of the sample comes from the top ten. The sequencing used cultured PBMCs, collected from culture after CMV antigen stimulation. The receptor source for this set is a human donor in good health (CMV status not recorded). Some clones in this sample may be carry-over from other donors' samples.

This clonotype appeared many times. The V and J genes are TRBV12-3 or TRBV12-4 and TRBJ1-5; TRBD1 matches 7 bases. The CDR3 contains 13 residues. Unmatched junction bases numbered 5, after V lost 6 bases and J lost 6 bases. This CDR3 is CASSLQGSQPQHF. Written as DNA, the CDR3 is TGTGCCAGCAGCTTACAGGGGAGTCAGCCCCAGCATTTT.

In this sample, this clonotype turned up a few times. The chain combines TRBV20-1 with TRBJ1-5, with a possible D match to TRBD1 (5 bases). This CDR3 has 14 amino acids. With 0 bases removed from V and 6 bases from J, the gap between germline ends came to 12 bases. Germline V gene data show CDR1 as DFQATT and CDR2 as SNEGSKA (reference sequence). CDR3 coding DNA: TGCAGTGCTAGAGATTATGGGGGAGGTCAGCCCCAGCATTTT. This translates into CSARDYGGGQPQHF.

This clonotype occurred many times. The chain is built from TRBV5-1 and TRBJ2-6; D might be TRBD2 (6 bases). CDR1 is SGHRS and CDR2 is YFSETQ in the germline V gene. The ends were cut back, 0 bases at V and 4 bases at J, with 11 bases in the middle. The CDR3 runs 16 residues. CDR3 sequence (DNA): TGCGCCAGCAGCTTGGTCGGGGGTTCAGGGGCCAACGTCCTGACTTTC. Translating gives CASSLVGGSGANVLTF.

The chain joins TRBV28 to TRBJ1-1, with D possibly matching TRBD1 (6 bases). The CDR3 contains 19 residues. The germline gives CDR1 MDHEN, CDR2 SYDVKM. With 2 bases removed from V and 1 base from J, the gap between germline ends came to 23 bases. CDR3 amino acids: CASSLVRAWRDTENTEAFF. CDR3 DNA: TGTGCCAGCAGTTTAGTGAGGGCGTGGAGGGACACAGAGAACACTGAAGCTTTCTTT.

In this sample, this clonotype turned up a few times. This chain links TRBV27 with TRBJ2-7, with TRBD1 matching over 8 bases. This CDR3 is 15 amino acids long. CDR1 MNHEY and CDR2 SMNVEV come from the germline V gene (reference sequence). Unmatched junction bases numbered 6, after V lost 0 bases and J lost 5 bases. In DNA form, the CDR3 reads TGTGCCAGCAGTTTATCCCCAGGGGGCGGGCACGAGCAGTACTTC. Translating gives CASSLSPGGGHEQYF.

This clonotype was detected many times. The chain recombines TRBV7-8 with TRBJ2-1, with 8 bases identical to TRBD2. This CDR3 is 15 amino acids long. Germline V lookup: CDR1 SGHVS, CDR2 FQNEAQ. The chain's CDR3 is CASLPAGESYNEQFF. DNA for the CDR3: TGTGCGAGCTTGCCAGCGGGAGAGTCCTACAATGAGCAGTTCTTC.

The chain uses TRBV6-6 and TRBJ2-2; either TRBD1 or TRBD2 may supply D (6 bases each). There are 16 residues in the CDR3. Germline values: CDR1 MNHNY, CDR2 SVGAGI (reference sequence). Trimming removed 10 bases at V and 7 bases at J, with 25 bases between. CDR3 in amino acids: CATKGGREKKDGELFF. CDR3 nucleotides: TGTGCCACTAAGGGGGGCAGGGAAAAAAAGGACGGGGAGCTGTTTTTT.

This clonotype was observed many times. The rearrangement links TRBV7-2 to TRBJ2-1; 12 nucleotides match TRBD2. The V and J ends lost 1 base and 12 bases, in that order; junction bases with no gene match: 4. In germline, CDR1 is SGHTA, CDR2 FQGNSA. This CDR3 is built from 14 residues. The chain's CDR3 is CASSLETSGSRQFF. Here the CDR3 DNA reads TGTGCCAGCAGCTTAGAGACTAGCGGGAGTAGGCAGTTCTTC.

The chain recombines TRBV28 with TRBJ2-7; 10 bases line up with TRBD1. The CDR3 contains 15 residues. V was pared by 6 bases and J by 3 bases, with 8 bases of the junction left unmatched. Germline values: CDR1 MDHEN, CDR2 SYDVKM. CDR3 sequence (DNA): TGTGCCAGCAGGGGGGGGACAGGGGTCATCTACGAGCAGTACTTC. Its protein is CASRGGTGVIYEQYF.

This clonotype has just a few counts. The chain recombines TRBV7-8 with TRBJ1-1; 8 bases fit TRBD1. Per the germline V gene, CDR1 is SGHVS and CDR2 is FQNEAQ. This CDR3 contains 15 residues. V was pared by 5 bases and J by 2 bases, with 7 bases of the junction left unmatched. The DNA of the CDR3 is TGTGCCAGCAGCGCAAGGACAGGGAGTAACACTGAAGCTTTCTTT. Translation gives CASSARTGSNTEAFF.

This clonotype has only a few counts. V usage is TRBV4-1 and J usage is TRBJ2-5; 11 bases align to TRBD1. Per germline, CDR1 MGHRA and CDR2 YSYEKL. The CDR3 sequence is 17 residues long. J lost 2 bases, V lost 0 bases, and 5 bases had no gene match. The CDR3 nucleotides are TGCGCCAGCAGCCAAGAGGGACAGGGGGTCTTTCAAGAGACCCAGTACTTC. Protein: CASSQEGQGVFQETQYF.

This clonotype has a handful of counts. A read error may account for a junction end that differs from germline. The gene calls are TRBV7-6 and TRBJ2-1, with D possibly matching TRBD2 (5 bases). Germline assignment: CDR1 SGHVS and CDR2 FNYEAQ. The CDR3 covers 16 residues. CDR3 sequence reads: CASSFTSEGPINEQFF. The CDR3 region has the DNA TGTGCTAGCAGCTTTACTAGTGAGGGCCCAATCAATGAGCAGTTCTTC.

This chain joins TRBV12-3 or TRBV12-4 and TRBJ1-3; D might be TRBD1 (5 bases). The CDR3 loop spans 14 amino acids. Trimming took off 10 bases at V and 3 bases at J, with 16 bases between the two ends. CDR3 protein: CAMTIGVFGNTIYF. The CDR3 nucleotides read TGTGCCATGACTATAGGGGTATTTGGAAACACCATATATTTT.